The 15 T cell receptor beta chains presented below share a single source sample, sequenced in a study of blood T cell repertoires in COVID-19. Sequenced by immunoSEQ multiplex PCR; TCRdb stores in-frame clones only, minus some. This table holds approximately 190,000 clones, approximately 90% found once. Sequencing input: peripheral blood. These TCRs come from a woman aged 35 to 49 who had recovered from COVID-19.

The chain recombines TRBV11-2 with TRBJ2-7; 7 bases match TRBD1. The length of the CDR3 is 17 residues. After removal of 1 base from V and 3 bases from J, the junction contained 12 bases not matched to a gene. Per the germline V gene, CDR1 is SGHAT and CDR2 is FQNNGV. The CDR3, as DNA: TGTGCCAGCAGCTTAGTCCCCTCTAGGGGACAGTACTACGAGCAGTACTTC. Translating it yields CASSLVPSRGQYYEQYF.

This clone was observed a few times. The chain joins TRBV9 to TRBJ2-6; D unresolved. The V and J ends lost 0 bases and 7 bases respectively, with 8 bases between them. The length of the CDR3 is 14 residues. Per the germline V gene, CDR1 is SGDLS and CDR2 is YYNGEE. The CDR3 loop reads CASSVGLDANVLTF. DNA of the CDR3: TGTGCCAGCAGCGTAGGACTTGATGCCAACGTCCTGACTTTC.

V gene TRBV5-6 combines with J gene TRBJ2-7; TRBD2 agrees at 9 bases. Germline V gives CDR1 SGHDT, CDR2 YYEEEE. Unmatched junction bases numbered 0, after V lost 0 bases and J lost 2 bases. The CDR3 is 14 residues long. CDR3: CASSLASGAYEQYF. CDR3 DNA: TGTGCCAGCAGCTTGGCTAGCGGGGCCTACGAGCAGTACTTC.

This rearrangement joins TRBV25-1 to TRBJ1-1; no reliable D call. V was trimmed by 1 base and J by 4 bases, leaving 7 bases between them. The germline V gene encodes CDR1 MGHDK and CDR2 SYGVNS. CDR3 length equals 13 residues. The CDR3 DNA follows: TGTGCCAGCAGTGAATTCGCGTCCACTGAAGCTTTCTTT. This gives the protein CASSEFASTEAFF.

The chain has TRBV27 and TRBJ1-1, with TRBD1 as a possible D gene (5 bases). The germline V and J ends were trimmed by 6 bases and 1 base, with 12 bases remaining between them. Per germline, CDR1 MNHEY and CDR2 SMNVEV (reference sequence). There are 14 residues in the CDR3. The CDR3 DNA sequence: TGTGCCAGCAGCCAACGGGGGGGGAACACTGAAGCTTTCTTT. Protein sequence: CASSQRGGNTEAFF.

This chain joins TRBV19 and TRBJ2-2; 9 positions match TRBD1. Looked up from germline, CDR1 is LNHDA and CDR2 is SQIVND (reference sequence). The CDR3 has 16 residues. The V segment lost 3 bases and the J segment 3 bases; nucleotides outside the gene matches: 5. DNA for the CDR3: TGTGCCAGTAGTATTTCACAGGGGGCCTACACCGGGGAGCTGTTTTTT. It yields the protein CASSISQGAYTGELFF. Together with reference TRBV19 and TRBJ2-2, the CDR3 gives the full variable domain: DGGITQSPKYLFRKEGQNVTLSCEQNLNHDAMYWYRQDPGQGLRLIYYSQIVNDFQKGDIAEGYSVSREKKESFPLTVTSAQKNPTAFYLCASSISQGAYTGELFFGEGSRLTVL.

The rearrangement links TRBV11-2 to TRBJ2-5; D not certain. Deletions cut 0 bases from V and 6 bases from J, with 5 bases between. The CDR3 is 12 amino acids. Germline CDR1 is SGHAT and CDR2 is FQNNGV. In DNA, the CDR3 is TGTGCCAGCAGCTTAGAGGCCCAGACCCAGTACTTC. This encodes CASSLEAQTQYF.

The rearrangement uses TRBV24-1 and TRBJ2-3; D is unresolved. The V end was cut by 3 bases, the J end by 4 bases, with 10 bases between. CDR3 length: 14 amino acids. CDR1 and CDR2 (germline): KGHDR, SFDVKD. DNA for the CDR3: TGTGCCACCAGTGATCCCGTTGCGGCAGATACGCAGTATTTT. As protein: CATSDPVAADTQYF.

The rearrangement links TRBV3-1 (or the pseudogene TRBV3-2) to TRBJ2-5, with 7 nucleotides matching TRBD2. CDR1 LGHDT and CDR2 YNNKEL come from the germline V gene (reference sequence). The CDR3 loop spans 13 amino acids. Losses at the gene ends were 4 bases for V and 4 bases for J; bases not matched to a gene: 3. CDR3 nucleotide sequence: TGTGCCAGCAGCCGGGAGGGCCCAGAGACCCAGTACTTC. The encoded protein is CASSREGPETQYF.

This CDR3 reads CASSYSANYEQYF. For the CDR3, the DNA is TGTGCCAGCAGTTATAGCGCGAACTACGAGCAGTACTTC. The chain employs TRBV27 and TRBJ2-7; possible D gene TRBD2, 5 bases. The CDR3 has 13 residues. Germline lookup yields CDR1 MNHEY and CDR2 SMNVEV (reference sequence). The V and J ends lost 4 bases and 3 bases respectively, with 10 bases between them.

The V call is TRBV9, the J call TRBJ2-1; 8 nucleotides line up with TRBD1. The CDR3 contains 17 residues. V lost 4 bases, J lost 3 bases, and 12 bases stayed unmatched. Per the germline V gene, CDR1 is SGDLS and CDR2 is YYNGEE. The CDR3 region has the DNA TGTGCCAGCAGCCCCTCCCCGGACAGGGTATTCTACAATGAGCAGTTCTTC. Translation gives CASSPSPDRVFYNEQFF.

J is TRBJ2-1 and V is TRBV7-8; D unclear. Trimming removed 0 bases at V and 9 bases at J, with 9 bases between. Germline CDR1 and CDR2: SGHVS and FQNEAQ. This CDR3 is 13 amino acids long. The CDR3 sequence is CASSLARVAEQFF. The CDR3 DNA sequence: TGTGCCAGCAGCTTAGCGCGAGTCGCTGAGCAGTTCTTC.

The J gene is TRBJ2-5, the V gene TRBV20-1, with TRBD2 matching 9 bases. Germline V CDR1 and CDR2: DFQATT, SNEGSKA (reference sequence). Trimming took 3 bases from V and 3 from J; bases not matched to a gene: 5. The CDR3 sequence is 14 residues long. The CDR3 here is CSASGGRAEETQYF. In DNA form, the CDR3 reads TGCAGTGCTAGTGGCGGGAGGGCCGAAGAGACCCAGTACTTC.

The chain is built from TRBV6-2 or TRBV6-3 and TRBJ1-1, with 9 bases matching TRBD1. Looked up from germline, CDR1 is MNHEY and CDR2 is SVGEGT. The CDR3 runs 12 residues. V trimming: 5 bases; J trimming: 6 bases; junction bases outside the gene matches: 1. CDR3 nucleotide sequence: TGTGCCAGCAGTAGACAGGGGGCTGAAGCTTTCTTT. It is translated as CASSRQGAEAFF.

This chain connects TRBV6-6 to TRBJ1-2; 8 positions match TRBD1. Germline CDR1 is MNHNY and CDR2 is SVGAGI (reference sequence). Trimming removed 2 bases from V and 2 bases from J; junction bases left unmatched: 7. The CDR3 length is 16 residues. Here the CDR3 DNA reads TGTGCCAGCAGTTACGAGCCCAGACAGGGGAACTATGGCTACACCTTC. Translating it yields CASSYEPRQGNYGYTF.